Each of the 30 T cell receptor beta chains below was sequenced from the same sample in a study of blood T cell repertoires in COVID-19. TCRdb's table, derived via immunoSEQ multiplex PCR, lists solely in-frame clones and lacks some. The table records 150,000 to 200,000 clones, approximately 86% of them present only once. Material: peripheral blood. The receptors shown here come from a woman of 80 years or more with acute or convalescent COVID-19.

The chain combines TRBV3-1 (or the pseudogene TRBV3-2) with TRBJ1-1; D remains ambiguous. This CDR3 region has 13 residues. Germline V lookup: CDR1 LGHDT, CDR2 YNNKEL (reference sequence). V lost 7 bases and J lost 3, with 12 bases in between. The CDR3 protein is CASTPGRYTEAFF. The CDR3 DNA sequence: TGTGCCAGCACCCCGGGGAGGTACACTGAAGCTTTCTTT.

The J gene is TRBJ2-5, the V gene TRBV24-1, with 9 bases identical to TRBD2. The J segment lost 5 bases and the V segment lost 4 bases, leaving 4 bases of the junction unmatched. The CDR3 sequence is 14 residues long. CDR1 and CDR2 from the germline V gene are KGHDR and SFDVKD. The CDR3 region is CATSDAGGRETQYF. The DNA of the CDR3 is TGTGCCACCAGTGACGCGGGGGGGAGGGAGACCCAGTACTTC.

The V call is TRBV2, the J call TRBJ2-2, with TRBD1 matching over 8 bases. This CDR3 has 13 residues. Germline CDR1 SNHLY, CDR2 FYNNEI. After removal of 8 bases from V and 6 bases from J, the junction contained 5 bases not matched to a gene. CDR3 residues: CASQGQGPGELFF. In DNA, the CDR3 is TGTGCCAGCCAAGGACAGGGCCCCGGGGAGCTGTTTTTT.

The DNA of the CDR3 is TGTGCCAGCAGTGAACCCCCCAGGGCCGGACCAGATACGCAGTATTTT. This sequence encodes CASSEPPRAGPDTQYF. This sequence joins TRBV6-1 and TRBJ2-3, with a weak D call TRBD1 (5 bases). Germline V gives CDR1 MNHNS, CDR2 SASEGT. The germline V and J ends were trimmed by 2 bases and 4 bases, with 16 bases remaining between them. The CDR3 loop spans 16 amino acids.

The genes are TRBV7-2 and TRBJ2-3; TRBD2 matches 8 bases. The length of the CDR3 is 16 residues. Germline values: CDR1 SGHTA, CDR2 FQGNSA. J gave up 3 bases and V 3 bases, and 8 bases lay outside the gene matches. The CDR3 DNA is TGTGCCAGCAGCTTTACCGGGGGGGCCGGAACAGATACGCAGTATTTT. Protein: CASSFTGGAGTDTQYF.

The chain employs TRBV10-3 and TRBJ2-2; D possibly corresponds to TRBD1 (6 bases). The V gene lost 4 bases and the J gene lost 2 bases, with 14 bases spanning the gap. Germline V gives CDR1 ENHRY, CDR2 SYGVKD. The CDR3 has 16 amino acids. Here the CDR3 DNA reads TGTGCCATCAGTGGCTTGGACAGATCCAACACCGGGGAGCTGTTTTTT. Translation gives CAISGLDRSNTGELFF.

The chain is built from TRBV7-8 and TRBJ1-2; no clear D gene. V dropped 2 bases and J dropped 0 bases, with 22 bases sitting between them. Germline values: CDR1 SGHVS, CDR2 FQNEAQ. This CDR3 spans 19 amino acids. The CDR3 region has the DNA TGTGCCAGCAGCTTACCCCCTCTGGGCAGCCAAACTCCTAACTATGGCTACACCTTC. This gives the protein CASSLPPLGSQTPNYGYTF.

The chain recombines TRBV6-6 with TRBJ2-1; 10 nucleotides align to TRBD2. The V gene end was trimmed by 2 bases and the J gene end by 5 bases; junction bases not matched to a gene: 3. This CDR3 has 15 residues. The germline gives CDR1 MNHNY, CDR2 SVGAGI (reference sequence). The CDR3 DNA reads TGTGCCAGCAGTTACCCCAGCGGGGGGGACAATGAGCAGTTCTTC. Translation: CASSYPSGGDNEQFF.

There are a few counts of this clone. This sequence joins TRBV4-1 and TRBJ2-7; 11 nucleotides line up with TRBD2. The germline CDR1 and CDR2 sequences are MGHRA and YSYEKL. J lost 4 bases, V lost 4 bases, and 3 bases had no gene match. This CDR3 spans 14 amino acids. The CDR3 DNA reads as TGCGCCAGCAGCCGAGGACTAGCGGGTTACGAGCAGTACTTC. It translates to CASSRGLAGYEQYF.

The chain combines TRBV5-1 with TRBJ1-1; 8 nucleotides align to TRBD1. J gave up 8 bases and V 5 bases, and 5 bases lay outside the gene matches. The CDR3 consists of 12 residues. CDR1 SGHRS and CDR2 YFSETQ come from the germline V gene. CDR3 sequence reads: CASRAGQGEAFF. DNA for the CDR3: TGCGCCAGCAGGGCAGGACAGGGAGAAGCTTTCTTT.

CDR3 in DNA: TGTGCCAGCACCCGGACAGGGGGCGACGCTTTCTTT. Translated, it gives CASTRTGGDAFF. J is TRBJ1-1 and V is TRBV12-3 or TRBV12-4, with TRBD1 matching 11 bases. This CDR3 comprises 12 residues. V lost 7 bases to trimming and J lost 11 bases; unmatched junction nucleotides: 6.

J is TRBJ2-5 and V is TRBV2; no clear D gene. CDR1 and CDR2 from the germline V gene are SNHLY and FYNNEI. The CDR3 runs 13 residues. V was shortened by 4 bases and J by 2 bases, with 8 bases between the two germline ends. CDR3 sequence (DNA): TGTGCCAGCAGTGTAGCTCGGCAAGAGACCCAGTACTTC. It specifies CASSVARQETQYF. Full variable domain (missing parts from reference TRBV2 and TRBJ2-5): EPEVTQTPSHQVTQMGQEVILRCVPISNHLYFYWYRQILGQKVEFLVSFYNNEISEKSEIFDDQFSVERPDGSNFTLKIRSTKLEDSAMYFCASSVARQETQYFGPGTRLLVL.

The chain has TRBV5-1 and TRBJ2-2, with D tentatively TRBD2 (5 bases). In germline, CDR1 is SGHRS, CDR2 YFSETQ. Trimming left V 0 bases short and J 0 bases short, with 6 bases between. This CDR3 has 15 residues. In DNA, the CDR3 is TGCGCCAGCAGCTTGGTCGGGACGAACACCGGGGAGCTGTTTTTT. Translation gives CASSLVGTNTGELFF.

V usage is TRBV10-3 and J usage is TRBJ1-5; TRBD1 might be the D (6 bases). V gave up 0 bases and J gave up 5 bases, with 14 bases separating them. CDR1 and CDR2 (germline): ENHRY, SYGVKD. CDR3 length equals 16 residues. This chain's CDR3 is CAISESRQAADQPQHF. Here the CDR3 DNA reads TGTGCCATCAGTGAGTCAAGACAGGCCGCCGATCAGCCCCAGCATTTT.

This chain connects TRBV12-3 or TRBV12-4 to TRBJ1-1; no clear D. The CDR3 has 13 residues. Trimming removed 6 bases from V and 1 base from J, with 9 bases in between. The CDR3, as DNA: TGTGCCAGCAGGTCGGGGTGGAACACTGAAGCTTTCTTT. Translating gives CASRSGWNTEAFF.

The CDR3 protein is CASSVEAGTGGEGYTF. The CDR3 coding sequence is TGTGCCAGCAGCGTGGAAGCCGGGACAGGGGGCGAAGGCTACACCTTC. The J gene is TRBJ1-2, the V gene TRBV9; 12 positions agree with TRBD1. The trim removed 2 bases at V and 8 bases at J, leaving 10 bases unmatched. This CDR3 spans 16 amino acids. Per the germline V gene, CDR1 is SGDLS and CDR2 is YYNGEE.

The chain links TRBV24-1 to TRBJ1-2; 8 bases are a match to TRBD1. The CDR3 covers 16 residues. The V gene end was trimmed by 2 bases and the J gene end by 3 bases; junction bases not matched to a gene: 7. Looked up from germline, CDR1 is KGHDR and CDR2 is SFDVKD. CDR3 nucleotides: TGTGCCACCAGTGATTGGGGGGCAGGGGGCGACTATGGCTACACCTTC. Residues: CATSDWGAGGDYGYTF.

CDR3 region: CASSHGTGGASNEKLFF. The CDR3 DNA sequence: TGTGCCAGCAGCCACGGGACAGGGGGCGCATCTAATGAAAAACTGTTTTTT. The genes are TRBV4-2 and TRBJ1-4; 12 bases agree with TRBD1. Germline-derived CDR1 and CDR2 are LGHNA and YNFKEQ. Trimming took 3 bases from V and 3 from J; bases not matched to a gene: 5. This CDR3 comprises 17 residues.

The chain couples TRBV6-5 to TRBJ1-1; 7 nucleotides match TRBD1. The CDR3 covers 14 residues. V dropped 0 bases and J dropped 7; count of bases not matched to a gene: 5. The germline CDR1 and CDR2 sequences are MNHEY and SVGAGI. CDR3 amino acids: CASSYSIGTVEAFF. In DNA form, the CDR3 reads TGTGCCAGCAGTTACTCTATAGGGACAGTTGAAGCTTTCTTT.

The J gene is TRBJ1-6, the V gene TRBV4-3; unclear D gene. The CDR3 length is 16 residues. The V gene's germline CDR1 is LGHNA and CDR2 YSLEER. V lost 0 bases, J lost 8 bases, and 14 bases lay in between. The CDR3 loop reads CASSQEAGRTYSPLHF. The CDR3 DNA follows: TGCGCCAGCAGCCAAGAGGCCGGGAGGACTTATTCACCCCTCCACTTT.

This clone was seen just once. This chain connects TRBV9 to TRBJ2-1; 13 bases align to TRBD2. Germline values: CDR1 SGDLS, CDR2 YYNGEE. The CDR3 length is 16 residues. With V trimmed by 4 bases and J by 7 bases, 8 bases remained unmatched. The CDR3 DNA reads TGTGCCAGCAGCCGCCGACTAGCGGGAGGCGGGAATGAGCAGTTCTTC. Translation: CASSRRLAGGGNEQFF.

This clone has just a few counts. The genes are TRBV10-3 and TRBJ1-1; D gene unclear. The length of the CDR3 is 13 residues. The germline gives CDR1 ENHRY, CDR2 SYGVKD. V lost 5 bases and J 5 bases, leaving 12 bases between the germline ends. This CDR3 reads CAISWNEDTEAFF. CDR3 DNA: TGTGCCATCAGTTGGAACGAGGATACTGAAGCTTTCTTT.

The rearrangement joins TRBV6-1 to TRBJ1-5, with a tentative D call TRBD1 (6 bases). V lost 2 bases and J lost 2, with 13 bases in between. From germline, CDR1 is MNHNS and CDR2 SASEGT. The CDR3 spans 16 residues. For the CDR3, the DNA is TGTGCCAGCAGTGAACAGGGGCGGATCGGCAATCAGCCCCAGCATTTT. It specifies CASSEQGRIGNQPQHF.

The chain uses TRBV10-3 and TRBJ1-4, with D maybe TRBD1 (5 bases). V was shortened by 10 bases and J by 6 bases, with 15 bases between the two germline ends. Germline CDR1 ENHRY, CDR2 SYGVKD. The CDR3 totals 13 residues. The CDR3 sequence is CATGARGHEKLFF. The CDR3 bases are TGTGCCACCGGGGCGCGGGGCCATGAAAAACTGTTTTTT.

The chain combines TRBV24-1 with TRBJ2-2; unclear D gene. Looked up from germline, CDR1 is KGHDR and CDR2 is SFDVKD. Trimming removed 7 bases from V and 2 bases from J, with 10 bases in between. CDR3 size: 14 residues. In nucleotides, the CDR3 is TGTGCCACCAGGGGCCCAGCAAACACCGGGGAGCTGTTTTTT. Its translation: CATRGPANTGELFF.

The V and J genes are TRBV6-5 and TRBJ1-1; 7 bases match TRBD1. The junction had 11 bases not matched to a gene; V was cut back by 6 bases and J by 4 bases. This CDR3 comprises 15 residues. Per germline, CDR1 MNHEY and CDR2 SVGAGI. The CDR3 bases are TGTGCCAGCAGGGATCTACAGGGGACGGGCACTGAAGCTTTCTTT. This translates into CASRDLQGTGTEAFF.

This chain connects TRBV5-6 to TRBJ1-6; weak D call: TRBD1 (5 bases). The CDR3 has 15 amino acids. The ends were cut back, 0 bases at V and 3 bases at J, with 7 bases in the middle. The germline V gene has CDR1 SGHDT and CDR2 YYEEEE. The CDR3 DNA sequence: TGTGCCAGCAGCTTGGGACAGATCTATAATTCACCCCTCCACTTT. Amino acids: CASSLGQIYNSPLHF.

The chain links TRBV3-1 (or the pseudogene TRBV3-2) to TRBJ2-7; tentatively, D is TRBD1 (6 bases). Trimming stripped 4 bases from V and 0 bases from J, with 10 bases between. This CDR3 spans 14 amino acids. CDR1 is LGHDT, CDR2 YNNKEL, per germline (reference sequence). CDR3 region: CASSRTVSSYEQYF. CDR3 nucleotides: TGTGCCAGCAGCCGGACAGTTAGCTCCTACGAGCAGTACTTC.

The chain recombines TRBV19 with TRBJ2-6; D perhaps matches TRBD2 (5 bases). Trimming took 2 bases from V and 2 from J, leaving 7 bases between them. CDR1 and CDR2 from the germline V gene are LNHDA and SQIVND (reference sequence). The CDR3 covers 15 residues. The CDR3 loop reads CASSILRAGANVLTF. The CDR3 DNA follows: TGTGCCAGTAGTATATTGAGGGCTGGGGCCAACGTCCTGACTTTC.

V gene TRBV6-4 combines with J gene TRBJ2-6; D ambiguous. The CDR3 runs to 14 residues. Deletions cut 6 bases from V and 0 bases from J, with 6 bases between. The germline gives CDR1 MRHNA, CDR2 SNTAGT. The DNA of the CDR3 is TGTGCCAGCAGATCAGACTCTGGGGCCAACGTCCTGACTTTC. Its protein is CASRSDSGANVLTF.